The TCR beta chain described here comes from a study of molecular identifiers for immune sequencing clone quantification. Trimming at V came to 1 base and at J to 2 bases, leaving 1 base not matched to a gene. Germline lookup yields CDR1 MGHRA and CDR2 YSYEKL. The CDR3 consists of 14 residues. TCRdb redid the calling of the PCR reads with MiXCR, one entry per CDR3 protein. Of about 640,000 distinct CDR3 sequences detected, less than 20% appear once; the ten largest clones hold 0.75% to 0.95%. Sequenced: naive CD8+ T cells from blood, with Jurkat cell RNA spiked in. Described subset: FACS-sorted CD8+CD4-CCR7+CD45RA+ naive T cells. This rearrangement joins TRBV4-1 to TRBJ1-2, with 7 bases matching TRBD1. The sequence was obtained from a human donor in good health. Some libraries in this study had Jurkat cell RNA spiked in. The CDR3 sequence is CASSQGTGNYGYTF. The CDR3 nucleotides read TGCGCCAGCAGCCAAGGGACAGGAAACTATGGCTACACCTTC.